Listed below are T cell receptor beta chains from one sample, sequenced in a study of T cell responses to AZD1222 COVID-19 vaccine. Sequencing used immunoSEQ multiplex PCR; TCRdb keeps in-frame clones, though not all of them. Of 100,000 or so clones listed, roughly nine tenths were seen once; the top ten hold approximately 15%. The material was peripheral blood, obtained on day 0 of AZD1222 vaccination. The receptor source for this set is an adult in good health. Both conserved end residues are part of each CDR3. Each record gives: clone size, J gene, V gene, D gene, CDR3 DNA, CDR3 protein. A D gene is named only where the DNA matches it firmly. Not all rows give a size; the values are once, few, many and, for expanded clones, a class.

once | TRBJ1-5 | TRBV11-2 | . | TGTGCCAGCAGCTTAGGCACAGGGTTGGGTCAGCCCCAGCATTTT | CASSLGTGLGQPQHF
. | TRBJ2-5 | TRBV5-4 | TRBD1 | TGTGCCAGCAGCTTGATGACAGGGGGCAATGGCGAGACCCAGTACTTC | CASSLMTGGNGETQYF
. | TRBJ2-7 | TRBV28 | . | TGTGCCAGCAGCAAGGAGGTCAGGGGAGGGCAGTACTTC | CASSKEVRGGQYF
. | TRBJ1-5 | TRBV2 | TRBD1 | TGTGCCAGTAAGGGGACAGGGGGAGTTCAGCCCCAGCATTTT | CASKGTGGVQPQHF
. | TRBJ2-1 | TRBV20-1 | TRBD2 | TGCAGTGCTAGTTTGCCGAGCGGGAGCATATTTGAGCAGTTCTTC | CSASLPSGSIFEQFF
. | TRBJ1-2 | TRBV18 | . | TGTGCCAGCTCACCACCGTGGGCTAACTATGGCTACACCTTC | CASSPPWANYGYTF
. | TRBJ2-1 | TRBV28 | . | TGTGCCAGCACCACCTTAGGCAGGCGGTCCGATGAGCAGTTCTTC | CASTTLGRRSDEQFF
. | TRBJ2-7 | TRBV21-1 | . | TGTGCCAGCAGCAAACGGTGGGCCAGCGGGAGGGACCACGAGCAGTACTTC | CASSKRWASGRDHEQYF
once | TRBJ2-7 | TRBV19 | TRBD1 | TGTGCCAGTAGTCCCGGGACAGGGGCCTACGAGCAGTACTTC | CASSPGTGAYEQYF
. | TRBJ2-2 | TRBV10-1 | TRBD2 | TGCGCCAGCAGTGAAATTAGCGGGAGTGGGAACACCGGGGAGCTGTTTTTT | CASSEISGSGNTGELFF
. | TRBJ2-5 | TRBV5-1 | TRBD1 | TGCGCCAGCAGCTCGGGACAGGGGGTGGAAGAGACCCAGTACTTC | CASSSGQGVEETQYF
. | TRBJ1-4 | TRBV11-3 | . | TGTGCCAGCAGCTTATTTCCCCATCCTAATGAAAAACTGTTTTTT | CASSLFPHPNEKLFF
. | TRBJ2-1 | TRBV7-9 | . | TGTGCCAGCAGCCCGAGCTCCTACAATGAGCAGTTCTTC | CASSPSSYNEQFF
. | TRBJ2-7 | TRBV5-4 | . | TGTGCCAGCAGCTTGGAAGTGGGAATGGGTCGGGAGCAGTACTTC | CASSLEVGMGREQYF
. | TRBJ1-2 | TRBV27 | TRBD1 | TGTGCCAGCAGTAGGGGGGGGACAGGGGGCGATCGAGGCTATGGCTACACCTTC | CASSRGGTGGDRGYGYTF
. | TRBJ1-2 | TRBV6-5 | . | TGTGCCAGCAGCCTCCCAGGGTATGGCTACACCTTC | CASSLPGYGYTF
. | TRBJ2-4 | TRBV19 | TRBD1 | TGTGCCAGTAGTGCCGGGACAGGGGTTCGGGACATTCAGTACTTC | CASSAGTGVRDIQYF
. | TRBJ2-2 | TRBV7-9 | . | TGTGCCAGCAGCCCTTGGGTGGACGGGGAGCTGTTTTTT | CASSPWVDGELFF
. | TRBJ1-5 | TRBV3-1/TRBV3-2 | . | TGTGCCAGCAGCCAACAGGGGCGACAGCCCCAGCATTTT | CASSQQGRQPQHF
. | TRBJ2-4 | TRBV2 | . | TGTGCCAGCAGTGACCAGCGGGCCCCAAACATTCAGTACTTC | CASSDQRAPNIQYF
. | TRBJ1-3 | TRBV7-6 | TRBD1 | TGTGCCAGCAGCTCTACCTCCCAGGGGGCAACGGGATTAGGCACCATATATTTT | CASSSTSQGATGLGTIYF
few | TRBJ1-2 | TRBV7-8 | . | TGTGCCAGCAGCTTAGCGCCTTGGGGCTATGGCTACACCTTC | CASSLAPWGYGYTF
. | TRBJ2-7 | TRBV28 | TRBD1 | TGTGCCAGCAGTTTGGGGGGACAGGGAGGCTACGAGCAGTACTTC | CASSLGGQGGYEQYF
. | TRBJ2-5 | TRBV5-1 | . | TGCGCCAGCAGCCCCGGGCTTGTCTTGGAAGAGACCCAGTACTTC | CASSPGLVLEETQYF
. | TRBJ1-1 | TRBV7-9 | TRBD1 | TGTGCCAGCAGCTTAGCCGGGACAGCTTACACTGAAGCTTTCTTT | CASSLAGTAYTEAFF
once | TRBJ1-2 | TRBV11-3 | TRBD1 | TGTGCCAGCAGCTTAGCGACAGGGGGGGACTATGGCTACACCTTC | CASSLATGGDYGYTF
. | TRBJ1-2 | TRBV7-2 | . | TGTGCCAGCAGCTTAGGGTACCCGGGAGCCGACTACGGCTACACCTTC | CASSLGYPGADYGYTF
. | TRBJ2-3 | TRBV21-1 | . | TGTGCCAGCAGAGGCGGGGGGGCCCCAGATACGCAGTATTTT | CASRGGGAPDTQYF
. | TRBJ2-1 | TRBV24-1 | . | TGTGCCACCAGTGATCCGGGACGGGCGACGGTCTCGGAGCAGTTCTTC | CATSDPGRATVSEQFF